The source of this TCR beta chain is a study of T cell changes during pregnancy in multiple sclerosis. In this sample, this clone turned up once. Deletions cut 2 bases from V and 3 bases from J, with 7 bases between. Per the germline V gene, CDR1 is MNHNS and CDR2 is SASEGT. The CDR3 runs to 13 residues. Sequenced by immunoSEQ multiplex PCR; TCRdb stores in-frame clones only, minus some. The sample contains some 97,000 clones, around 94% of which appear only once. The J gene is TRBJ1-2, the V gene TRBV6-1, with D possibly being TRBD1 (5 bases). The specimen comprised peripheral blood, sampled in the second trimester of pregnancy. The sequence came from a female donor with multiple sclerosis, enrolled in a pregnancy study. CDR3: CASSERGDYGYTF. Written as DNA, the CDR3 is TGTGCCAGCAGTGAACGGGGGGACTATGGCTACACCTTC.